The 5 T cell receptor beta chains listed next were all sequenced from one sample in a study of Ad26.COV2.S vaccination and SARS-CoV-2 variants. TCRdb keeps only in-frame clones here, not all; method: immunoSEQ multiplex PCR. This sample has 97,000 or so clones, with about three quarters found just once. The sample consisted of peripheral blood, taken after recovery from COVID-19. These TCRs come from a human donor who had recovered from COVID-19.

The chain recombines TRBV6-5 with TRBJ2-7, with 10 bases identical to TRBD1. The CDR3 runs 14 residues. The ends lost 10 bases at V and 4 bases at J; junction bases unmatched: 10. CDR1 is MNHEY, CDR2 SVGAGI, per germline. CDR3 bases: TGTGCCACCCGCCCGACAGGGGGCTTATACGAGCAGTACTTC. It translates to CATRPTGGLYEQYF.

This chain uses TRBV6-6 with TRBJ2-5, with 7 bases matching TRBD1. There are 15 residues in the CDR3. The J segment lost 2 bases and the V segment lost 2 bases, leaving 5 bases of the junction unmatched. Germline V lookup: CDR1 MNHNY, CDR2 SVGAGI (reference sequence). CDR3 DNA: TGTGCCAGCAGTTACGCTGGGGGACAGCAAGAGACCCAGTACTTC. The encoded protein is CASSYAGGQQETQYF.

The V call is TRBV5-4, the J call TRBJ1-5; 8 bases fit TRBD1. Germline V lookup: CDR1 SGHNT, CDR2 YYREEE (reference sequence). The junction had 5 bases not matched to a gene; V was cut back by 2 bases and J by 1 base. This CDR3 has 16 residues. The CDR3 DNA sequence: TGTGCCAGCAGCTTTTCAGGGGGCTCAAGCAATCAGCCCCAGCATTTT. Translated, it gives CASSFSGGSSNQPQHF.

This chain links TRBV6-5 with TRBJ1-6, with TRBD1 as a possible D gene (5 bases). Germline CDR1 MNHEY, CDR2 SVGAGI. The V gene lost 3 bases and the J gene lost 5 bases, with 14 bases spanning the gap. This CDR3 has 16 residues. CDR3 protein: CASSYWGWSDNSPLHF. For the CDR3, the DNA is TGTGCCAGCAGTTATTGGGGGTGGTCGGATAATTCACCCCTCCACTTT.

The chain uses TRBV7-2 and TRBJ2-7; 8 positions agree with TRBD2. The V gene end was trimmed by 2 bases and the J gene end by 2 bases; junction bases not matched to a gene: 5. Germline V gene data show CDR1 as SGHTA and CDR2 as FQGNSA. The CDR3 covers 15 residues. This chain's CDR3 is CASSLQNSGAYEQYF. The CDR3, as DNA: TGTGCCAGCAGCTTACAGAATAGCGGGGCCTACGAGCAGTACTTC.